This T cell receptor beta chain is drawn from a study of human T cells and chemical hapten exposure. Study at large: Epicutaneous patch tests delivered 0.01% DPC to the upper back, with evaluation at 6 days.

Study observations and caveats: Following DPC sensitization, TCRs present above 1 in 1000 frequency showed no change. Expanded TCRs formed significantly more large CDR3 similarity clusters than controls.

This clonotype was counted between two and nine times. Its antigen remains unknown. The time point is: patch test 1, 2 weeks after DPC sensitization. Treatment here: therapeutic diphenylcyclopropenone sensitization with weekly scalp DPC. The library tagged each cDNA molecule with unique molecular identifiers. In TCRdb, the RACE reads were re-called with MiXCR into one record per CDR3 protein. The sample lists approximately 110,000 distinct CDR3 sequences, roughly 9.6% occurring once. Germline V gives CDR1 SEHNR, CDR2 FQNEAQ (reference sequence). The CDR3 has 14 residues. Trimming pared 5 bases from V and 1 base from J, leaving 11 bases between.

Source: whole blood, taken in connection with sensitization to the hapten diphenylcyclopropenone (DPC). The chain combines TRBV7-9 with TRBJ2-5; no reliable D call. The TCR was taken from a woman aged 40 to 50 with alopecia areata. Some clones in this sample may be carry-over from other donors' samples. CDR3 nucleotide sequence: TGTGCCAGCAGCCTAGAACTGTCCCAAGAGACCCAGTACTTC. Amino acid sequence: CASSLELSQETQYF. The whole variable domain, remainder taken from reference TRBV7-9 and TRBJ2-5, is DTGVSQNPRHKITKRGQNVTFRCDPISEHNRLYWYRQTLGQGPEFLTYFQNEAQLEKSRLLSDRFSAERPKGSFSTLEIQRTEQGDSAMYLCASSLELSQETQYFGPGTRLLVL.